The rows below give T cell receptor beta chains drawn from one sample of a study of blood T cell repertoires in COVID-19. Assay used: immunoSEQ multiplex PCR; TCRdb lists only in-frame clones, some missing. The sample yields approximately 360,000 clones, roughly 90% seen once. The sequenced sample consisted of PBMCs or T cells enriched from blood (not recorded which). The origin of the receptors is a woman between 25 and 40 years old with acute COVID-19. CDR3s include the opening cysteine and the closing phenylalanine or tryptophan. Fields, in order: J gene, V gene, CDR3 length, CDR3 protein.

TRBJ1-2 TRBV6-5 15 CASRLGASSNYGYTF
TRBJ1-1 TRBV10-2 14 CASSRLGRGTEAFF
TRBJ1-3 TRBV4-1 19 CASSPTGISQWYTGNTIYF
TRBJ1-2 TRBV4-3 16 CASSQDPGDRGYGYTF
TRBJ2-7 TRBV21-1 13 CASSKEQTYEQYF
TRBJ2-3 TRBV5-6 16 CASSLVGAGVTDTQYF
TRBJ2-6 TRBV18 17 CASSPAGRGSGANVLTF
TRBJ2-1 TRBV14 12 CASSQDTASPFF
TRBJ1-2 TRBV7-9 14 CASSPRQEVYGYTF
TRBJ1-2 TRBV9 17 CASSGEQGAPRFIGYTF
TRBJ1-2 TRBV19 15 CASSVGLGGNYGYTF
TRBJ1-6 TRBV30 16 CAWSVRVSSYNSPLHF
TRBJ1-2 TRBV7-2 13 CASSLGQGNGYTF
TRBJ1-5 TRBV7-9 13 CASSSGGYQPQHF
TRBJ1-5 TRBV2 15 CASSAGTGGRQPQHF
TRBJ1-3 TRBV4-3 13 CASSQDVGDTIYF
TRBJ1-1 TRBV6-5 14 CASTLGQGNTEAFF
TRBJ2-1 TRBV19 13 CASRIDWDNEQFF
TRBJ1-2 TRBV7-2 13 CASSPGLLYGYTF
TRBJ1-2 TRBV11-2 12 CASSPRLRGYTF
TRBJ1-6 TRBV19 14 CASSIRGNNSPLHF
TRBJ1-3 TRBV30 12 CAWSGTAGAIYF
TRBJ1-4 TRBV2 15 CASSAQTALNEKLFF
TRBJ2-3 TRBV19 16 CASSIGRAGREDTQYF
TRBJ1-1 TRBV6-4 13 CASSDYRGTEAFF
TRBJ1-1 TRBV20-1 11 CSARPETGVFF
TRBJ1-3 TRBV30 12 CAWSAGGNTIYF
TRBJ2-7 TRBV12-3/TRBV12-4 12 CASSLDYYEQYF
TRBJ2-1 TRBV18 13 CASSPGTGRGQFF
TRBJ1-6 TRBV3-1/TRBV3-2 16 CASSPRGHLFGAPLHF
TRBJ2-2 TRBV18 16 CASSPPQVIPTGELFF
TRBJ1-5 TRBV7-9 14 CASSSGGGNQPQHF
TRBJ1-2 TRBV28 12 CASSKFPDGYTF
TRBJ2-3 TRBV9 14 CASSVGSGTDTQYF
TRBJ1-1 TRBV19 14 CASSILGGGTEAFF
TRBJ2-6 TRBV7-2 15 CASSLVVVPTGVLTF
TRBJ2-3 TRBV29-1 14 CSVGAYTSTDTQYF
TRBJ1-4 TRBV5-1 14 CASSSDWPREKLFF
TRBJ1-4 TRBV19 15 CASRPQGTNLEKLFF
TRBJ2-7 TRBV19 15 CASSASRRSSYEQYF
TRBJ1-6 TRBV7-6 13 CASSLNRDSPLHF
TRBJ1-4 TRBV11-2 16 CASSLGRQGNIEKLFF
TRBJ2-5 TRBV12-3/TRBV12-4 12 CASRSGSETQYF
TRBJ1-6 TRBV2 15 CASSERSLGNSPLHF
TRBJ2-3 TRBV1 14 CTSSQAKVAGEKYF
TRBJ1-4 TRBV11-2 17 CASSLDWGGATNEKLFF
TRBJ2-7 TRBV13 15 CASSLLGQGSLEQYF
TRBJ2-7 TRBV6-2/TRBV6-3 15 CASSDPGQGLYEQYF
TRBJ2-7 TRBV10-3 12 CAIRSGPYEQYF
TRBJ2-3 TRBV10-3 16 CAISATSAESTDTQYF